This TCR beta chain was sequenced during a study of T cell responses to AZD1222 COVID-19 vaccine. Study-wide results and limits: Clonal diversity was possibly underestimated; the donors were predominantly white British and more often female. The study found vaccine-associated CD4 TCRs spanning spike, dominant at 160-218 and 743-854. Spike-specific TCR breadth and depth were elevated following two AZD1222 doses. The reported proportion of spike-specific TCRs targeting unmutated variant regions was nearly half.

Here immunoSEQ multiplex PCR was the method, and the copy in TCRdb shows in-frame clones only, minus some. The sample carries 95,000 to 150,000 clones, over 80% recorded once. With regard to this clone: Its antigen is currently unknown.

Germline loops: CDR1 KGHDR, CDR2 SFDVKD. The CDR3 totals 12 residues. The ends were cut back, 4 bases at V and 8 bases at J, with 8 bases in the middle. The material was peripheral blood, obtained on day 0 of AZD1222 vaccination. This TCR was sampled from an adult in good health. This sequence joins TRBV24-1 and TRBJ2-1, with unresolved D. The CDR3 protein is CATSENSYEQFF. The CDR3 DNA reads TGTGCCACCAGTGAAAACAGCTATGAGCAGTTCTTC.